A selection of T cell receptor beta chains follows, all from one sample in a study of blood T cells in healthy people across ages. TCRdb re-called the 5' RACE reads through MiXCR, storing one row per CDR3 protein. The table shows over a million distinct CDR3 sequences, with roughly 43% occurring only once. Sequencing was performed on blood. The receptor set was obtained from a young woman in good health. CDR3s include the opening cysteine and the closing phenylalanine or tryptophan. Fields, in order: V gene, J gene, clone size, D gene, CDR3 protein, CDR3 DNA. D genes are given only for firm matches. Size values are once, few and many counts, or a class for expanded clones, and some rows have none.

>TRBV25-1|TRBJ2-3|-|-
CASSEGTLEIMDTQYF
TGTGCCAGCAGTGAAGGTACCCTAGAAATAATGGATACGCAGTATTTT
>TRBV12-3/TRBV12-4|TRBJ1-1|-|-
CASSSQRWGNTEAFF
TGTGCCAGCAGTTCCCAACGGTGGGGTAACACTGAAGCTTTCTTT
>TRBV2|TRBJ1-2|-|-
CASRLGASNYGYTF
TGTGCCAGCAGGTTAGGGGCCAGTAACTATGGCTACACCTTC
>TRBV7-2|TRBJ2-1|many|-
CASSLAPSSYNEQFF
TGTGCCAGCAGCTTAGCTCCTAGCTCCTACAATGAGCAGTTCTTC
>TRBV7-2|TRBJ2-2|-|-
CASSLYGGTGELFF
TGTGCCAGCAGCTTATACGGCGGCACCGGGGAGCTGTTTTTT
>TRBV20-1|TRBJ1-6|few|-
CSAPSSLSYNSPLHF
TGCAGTGCCCCGTCATCCCTCTCCTATAATTCACCCCTCCACTTT
>TRBV29-1|TRBJ2-7|many|TRBD2
CSVASGIYEQYF
TGCAGCGTCGCTAGCGGGATTTACGAGCAGTACTTC
>TRBV12-3/TRBV12-4|TRBJ2-2|few|TRBD2
CASSPEKRGSGELFF
TGTGCCAGCAGCCCTGAAAAGCGGGGTTCCGGGGAGCTGTTTTTT
>TRBV28|TRBJ2-3|-|-
CASSLRSPGRLDTQYF
TGTGCCAGCAGTTTAAGGTCCCCGGGGCGCCTCGATACGCAGTATTTT
>TRBV7-9|TRBJ2-1|-|-
CASLIGTYNEQFF
TGTGCCAGCTTAATTGGGACCTACAATGAGCAGTTCTTC
>TRBV29-1|TRBJ1-1|-|-
CSVGVSGMNTEAFF
TGCAGCGTTGGTGTGTCAGGCATGAACACTGAAGCTTTCTTT
>TRBV27|TRBJ2-2|-|-
CASSRLLEGELFF
TGTGCCAGCAGTAGACTCCTCGAAGGGGAGCTGTTTTTT
>TRBV27|TRBJ2-1|-|TRBD2
CASSLGTSGIYNEQFF
TGTGCCAGCAGTTTAGGGACTAGCGGTATATACAATGAGCAGTTCTTC
>TRBV4-2|TRBJ2-6|few|-
CASRAEIGANVLTF
TGTGCCAGCAGGGCTGAGATTGGGGCCAACGTCCTGACTTTC
>TRBV12-3/TRBV12-4|TRBJ2-4|-|TRBD2
CASTRTSGVNNEQYF
TGTGCCAGCACCAGAACTAGCGGGGTTAACAATGAGCAGTACTTC
>TRBV14|TRBJ2-7|-|-
CASSQEQSASFSYEQYF
TGTGCCAGCAGCCAAGAGCAGAGCGCCTCCTTCTCCTACGAGCAGTACTTC
>TRBV10-3|TRBJ2-2|-|TRBD1
CANGQGDTGELFF
TGTGCCAACGGACAGGGTGACACCGGGGAGCTGTTTTTT
>TRBV24-1|TRBJ2-3|many|-
CATSSPGERGTDTQYF
TGTGCCACCAGTAGCCCCGGGGAGCGGGGCACAGATACGCAGTATTTT
>TRBV6-2/TRBV6-3|TRBJ2-1|-|-
CAGAGGLSYNEQFF
TGTGCCGGCGCAGGGGGGCTCTCCTACAATGAGCAGTTCTTC
>TRBV28|TRBJ1-2|-|-
CASSDGDWGYTF
TGTGCCAGCAGTGATGGGGACTGGGGCTACACCTTC
>TRBV15|TRBJ2-5|-|-
CATSRDIRQETQYF
TGTGCCACCAGCAGAGATATCAGGCAAGAGACCCAGTACTTC
>TRBV27|TRBJ2-7|few|-
CASRPNGGYEQYF
TGTGCCAGCAGGCCGAATGGCGGCTACGAGCAGTACTTC
>TRBV27|TRBJ1-1|-|-
CASSYDTLNTEAFF
TGTGCCAGCAGTTACGACACTTTGAACACTGAAGCTTTCTTT
>TRBV6-2/TRBV6-3|TRBJ2-1|-|TRBD1
CASSRDRGHGEQFF
TGTGCCAGCAGCCGGGACAGGGGGCATGGTGAGCAGTTCTTC
>TRBV6-2/TRBV6-3|TRBJ1-2|few|-
CATGTPNYGYTF
TGTGCCACCGGGACACCGAACTATGGCTACACCTTC
>TRBV12-3/TRBV12-4|TRBJ2-7|few|-
CASSILGEQYF
TGTGCCAGCAGTATCCTAGGGGAGCAGTACTTC
>TRBV4-3|TRBJ1-4|-|-
CASSQGPGRNEKLFF
TGCGCCAGCAGCCAAGGCCCGGGACGGAATGAAAAACTGTTTTTT
>TRBV28|TRBJ1-5|-|TRBD1
CASSPTGQGYQPQHF
TGTGCCAGCAGCCCTACGGGACAGGGCTATCAGCCCCAGCATTTT
>TRBV9|TRBJ2-7|-|TRBD1
CASSPSTGAPYEQYF
TGTGCCAGCAGCCCCTCGACAGGGGCCCCCTACGAGCAGTACTTC
>TRBV2|TRBJ2-7|few|-
CASIPRMSHEQYF
TGTGCCAGCATCCCTAGGATGTCTCACGAGCAGTACTTC
>TRBV7-2|TRBJ2-3|few|TRBD2
CASVPSGGSQDTQYF
TGTGCCAGCGTTCCCTCGGGGGGTAGCCAAGATACGCAGTATTTT
>TRBV7-2|TRBJ2-7|few|-
CASSLETRGGRYEQYF
TGTGCCAGCAGCTTAGAAACTCGTGGGGGAAGATACGAGCAGTACTTC
>TRBV12-3/TRBV12-4|TRBJ2-1|few|-
CASIPPGLAYNEQFF
TGTGCCAGCATCCCTCCGGGACTCGCTTACAATGAGCAGTTCTTC
>TRBV9|TRBJ1-2|-|-
CASSDRSRPGEDYGYTF
TGTGCCAGCAGCGACCGTAGTAGACCGGGGGAAGACTATGGCTACACCTTC
>TRBV4-3|TRBJ2-7|-|-
CAGSQDGVGEQYF
TGCGCCGGCAGCCAAGATGGGGTTGGCGAGCAGTACTTC
>TRBV18|TRBJ1-2|-|TRBD1
CASSPPGQGSYGYTF
TGTGCCAGCTCACCACCCGGACAGGGGAGCTATGGCTACACCTTC
>TRBV4-3|TRBJ1-1|few|TRBD1
CASSLTGNDVGAFF
TGCGCCAGCAGCCTGACAGGGAATGATGTCGGAGCTTTCTTT
>TRBV5-5|TRBJ1-2|many|TRBD1
CASSLGTASYGYTF
TGTGCCAGCAGCCTGGGGACAGCATCCTATGGCTACACCTTC
>TRBV6-5|TRBJ2-1|few|-
CASRVSRVRYNEQFF
TGTGCCAGCAGGGTCAGTAGGGTGAGGTACAATGAGCAGTTCTTC
>TRBV10-3|TRBJ2-5|-|-
CATSGDLETQYF
TGTGCCACCTCGGGGGACTTAGAGACCCAGTACTTC
>TRBV15|TRBJ2-7|-|-
CATSRDRQSYEQYF
TGTGCCACCAGCAGAGATAGGCAGAGCTACGAGCAGTACTTC
>TRBV28|TRBJ2-3|-|-
CASRPGLYTDTQYF
TGTGCCAGCAGGCCGGGACTTTACACAGATACGCAGTATTTT
>TRBV6-2/TRBV6-3|TRBJ2-7|-|-
CATTRDKSSYNEQYF
TGTGCCACCACCCGTGATAAAAGCTCCTACAATGAGCAGTACTTC